This T cell receptor beta chain was captured by sequencing in a study of identical twins. TCRdb independently ran MiXCR on the 5' RACE reads; one entry per CDR3 protein. The sample carries around 680,000 distinct CDR3 sequences, roughly 8% recorded once. The CDR3 length is 13 residues. Of note for this clonotype: The target antigen is unknown.

General observations from the study: The abundant beta clonotypes from cord blood had fewer insertions, and memory repertoires had none of this.

A further study also used this sample, focusing on yellow fever vaccine responses in identical twins.

The sequence derives from a woman under 30 in good health. What was sequenced was PBMCs. This sequence joins TRBV21-1 and TRBJ1-1; the table's D gene call, TRBD1, was not cross checked with the DNA. TRBV21-1 is annotated as a pseudogene. DNA of the CDR3: TGTGCCAGCAGTGTCCACAGGCCGACTGAAGCTTTCTTT. It specifies CASSVHRPTEAFF.